This entry features one TCR beta chain sequence. Its antigen remains unidentified. No patient escaped relapse after autologous stem cell transplantation, and brentuximab vedotin exposure varied. Complete response, partial response or progressive disease constituted the best responses recorded. Sequencing used immunoSEQ multiplex PCR; TCRdb keeps in-frame clones, though not all of them. This sample carries under 30,000 clones, 70% of them seen once, and the ten largest clones take roughly 15%. The length of the CDR3 is 12 residues. Germline loops: CDR1 LNHDA, CDR2 SQIVND (reference sequence). V was clipped by 4 bases and J by 6 bases, with 7 bases between them. This entry is derived from a study of PD-1 blockade in classical Hodgkin lymphoma. Study findings and constraints: Whoever responded completely had baseline diversity much like that seen in newly diagnosed patients. By C4D1 there was a significant rise in CD4+ TCR diversity but not in CD8+ TCR diversity.

The input for sequencing was peripheral blood mononuclear cells (PBMCs), taken before the second cycle of nivolumab. The origin of this receptor is a human donor with classical Hodgkin lymphoma. The chain combines TRBV19 with TRBJ1-5; D not resolved. CDR3: CASSSTGQPQHF. In DNA form, the CDR3 reads TGTGCCAGTAGTAGTACGGGTCAGCCCCAGCATTTT.